This T cell receptor (beta chain) was recorded in a study of identical twins. Whole-study results and caveats: The abundant beta clonotypes from cord blood had fewer insertions, and memory repertoires had none of this.

This clonotype was observed a few times. Its antigen remains unidentified. All of the donors were Caucasians in good health. V was clipped by 3 bases and J by 4 bases, with 15 bases between them. Germline assignment: CDR1 SGHAT and CDR2 FQNNGV. This CDR3 spans 15 amino acids. TCRdb independently ran MiXCR on the 5' RACE reads; one entry per CDR3 protein. This table has 310,000 or so distinct CDR3 sequences, more than 6.5% appearing once. These sequences were also reported in another study, on yellow fever vaccine responses in identical twins.

This sequence was found in a woman between 18 and 30 years old in good health. The sample taken for sequencing was memory (CD45RO+) T cells sorted from blood. The rearrangement links TRBV11-2 to TRBJ1-2; D possibly corresponds to TRBD1 (6 bases). CDR3 nucleotide sequence: TGTGCCAGCAGCTTCTCAGGGGAGAGAGGCTATGGCTACACCTTC. Translation: CASSFSGERGYGYTF. The complete variable domain, with remaining parts taken from reference TRBV11-2 and TRBJ1-2, reads EAGVAQSPRYKIIEKRQSVAFWCNPISGHATLYWYQQILGQGPKLLIQFQNNGVVDDSQLPKDRFSAERLKGVDSTLKIQPAKLEDSAVYLCASSFSGERGYGYTFGSGTRLTVV.